The present T cell receptor (beta chain) was sequenced within a study of blood T cell repertoires in COVID-19 (dated by TCRdb to 2020 to 2022). About the full investigation: Samples covering the acute and convalescent phases of COVID-19 were provided by collaborators in the United States, Italy and Spain. The prospective study material was composed of cDNA or gDNA derived from T cells, B-cell-depleted T cells, or PBMCs. The dataset comprised deeply sampled blood TCRbeta repertoires from subjects exposed to, actively infected with, or recovered from COVID-19. A freely available public database, intended as a resource for researchers studying the immune response to SARS-CoV-2, is where the repertoires were released. Samples came from the ongoing ImmuneRACE study (first 160 participants) plus 1,254 subjects from 6 global collaborators. Nearly every sample came with metadata listing a de-identified subject ID, COVID-19 status, age in years and sex. Where HLA class I and class II types were available, the types were taken from metadata supplied by the sample provider, not from assay-based typing. Overall results and qualifications from the work: The amount of clinical and demographic metadata varied by source and participant and was provided uncurated.

Trimming removed 4 bases from V and 0 bases from J; the gene matches leave 7 bases unexplained. Sequences SNHLY (CDR1) and FYNNEI (CDR2) are obtained from the germline V gene. Spanning cysteine to phenylalanine, the CDR3 consists of 17 amino acids. The only DNA kept is the CDR3, 51 bases in frame from the first base. A word on this clone: The target of this receptor is not known. No much larger clonotype is one base removed from it; base qualities were not supplied.

TCRbeta CDR3 regions were amplified from genomic DNA using the immunoSEQ Assay, a bias-controlled multiplex PCR. As for the authors' bioinformatics: The number of nucleated cells in each sample was estimated by amplification of reference gene primers within the assay. To quantify the absolute abundance of each unique TCRbeta CDR3 rearrangement, sequence reads were collapsed and filtered. Productive Simpson clonality was computed per sample as the square root of Simpson's diversity index over productive rearrangements. TCRdb provides this immuneACCESS table in a form limited to in-frame rearrangements. Some clones are lacking; in checked studies, under half of them reflect an unresolved V gene, and why the rest are absent is not known. D and trimming were read from the DNA, whereas the V and J calls and clone size are those reported in that table. The sample table records around 270,000 clones; approximately 90% of these occur just once. Approximately 0.84% of the sample lies in the top ten.

Each collaborating institution followed its own protocols to collect whole blood in K2EDTA tubes. For TCRbeta analysis, collaborators shipped samples in one of three forms: frozen whole blood, isolated PBMCs, or DNA extracted from either of those sample types. The V gene is TRBV2 and the J gene is TRBJ2-3; 10 bases in the junction line up with TRBD1. The receptor was isolated from a man under 40 with acute or convalescent COVID-19. Material: peripheral blood. The DNA is TGTGCCAGCAGTGCCTGGGACAGGGGTTTCAGCACAGATACGCAGTATTTT. Its protein product is CASSAWDRGFSTDTQYF.